Below are 4 T cell receptor beta chains sequenced from a single sample in a study of shared T cell receptors in the human thymus. Sequencing was performed with immunoSEQ multiplex PCR; in TCRdb, only in-frame clones are kept and a portion is missing. The data hold about 400,000 clones, with around 95% observed a single time. The sample was thymocytes. The receptors were sampled from a human donor.

The V and J genes are TRBV28 and TRBJ1-1, with 9 bases that match TRBD1. CDR3 length: 16 residues. V gave up 4 bases and J gave up 3 bases; unmatched junction bases: 9. Looked up from germline, CDR1 is MDHEN and CDR2 is SYDVKM. CDR3 DNA: TGTGCCAGCAGTTCCGGACAGGGGAATGAGTACACTGAAGCTTTCTTT. Translation: CASSSGQGNEYTEAFF.

V usage is TRBV18 and J usage is TRBJ2-3; D is undetermined. The CDR3 extends over 14 amino acids. V was shortened by 6 bases and J by 6 bases, with 16 bases between the two germline ends. Per germline, CDR1 KGHSH and CDR2 LQKENI. CDR3 bases: TGTGCCAGCTCCCTAATAATGAGAGACGATACGCAGTATTTT. Translating gives CASSLIMRDDTQYF.

V gene TRBV4-2 combines with J gene TRBJ2-7, with a weak D call TRBD2 (5 bases). V shed 0 bases and J shed 0 bases, with 9 bases lying between them. From germline, CDR1 is LGHNA and CDR2 YNFKEQ. CDR3 length equals 15 residues. The CDR3 spells CASSQDIGSSYEQYF. CDR3 nucleotides: TGTGCCAGCAGCCAAGATATTGGGAGCTCCTACGAGCAGTACTTC.

The chain employs TRBV7-2 and TRBJ2-1; TRBD2 aligns across 9 bases. The CDR3 has 18 amino acids. Germline assignment: CDR1 SGHTA and CDR2 FQGNSA. V lost 1 base and J lost 8; bases outside the gene matches: 15. The CDR3: CASSLVLASGIMIHEQFF. CDR3 nucleotide sequence: TGTGCCAGCAGCTTAGTGTTGGCTAGCGGGATTATGATCCATGAGCAGTTCTTC. Looking up the rest from reference TRBV7-2 and TRBJ2-1 gives the full variable domain: GAGVSQSPSNKVTEKGKDVELRCDPISGHTALYWYRQSLGQGLEFLIYFQGNSAPDKSGLPSDRFSAERTGGSVSTLTIQRTQQEDSAVYLCASSLVLASGIMIHEQFFGPGTRLTVL.